This TCR beta chain stems from a study of blood T cell repertoires in COVID-19. Study information: Samples taken during acute and convalescent COVID-19 were collected in the United States, Italy and Spain. PBMCs, B-cell-depleted T cells, or T cells were the source of the cDNA or gDNA that made up the material.

Original processing notes: Using reference gene primer amplification, nucleated cell counts were estimated. Using immunoSEQ multiplex PCR, the repertoire was profiled, and TCRdb retains in-frame clones only, with some absent. Clone size and V and J calls were adopted from that table, with D and trimming inferred from the DNA. The sample contains about 110,000 clones, less than 85% of which appear only once. In its sample, this clone was seen a few times. Looked up from germline, CDR1 is LNHDA and CDR2 is SQIVND (reference sequence). J was trimmed by 4 bases and V by 3 bases; bases with no gene match: 10. The CDR3 consists of 17 residues.

The clonotype was recovered from an older woman with acute or convalescent COVID-19. The sequenced material came from peripheral blood. This sequence joins TRBV19 and TRBJ1-5, with 9 bases aligning to TRBD1. For the CDR3, the DNA is TGTGCCAGTAGTATCGAACCTTCCGGGACAGGGAATCAGCCCCAGCATTTT. Translation gives CASSIEPSGTGNQPQHF.